This T cell receptor (beta chain) derives from a study of neoadjuvant anti-PD-1 for oral cavity cancer (dated by TCRdb to about 2021). As for the study more broadly: Before undergoing curative-intent surgical resection, most patients got three to four biweekly nivolumab doses at 3 mg/kg. Patients who did not progress were given a fourth nivolumab dose at about day 43 and had definitive surgical resection on days 50-56. The parent correlative cohort had 12 to 13 patients and a response rate of 30% to 35%. Responders were defined as patients with complete response, partial response or stable disease by RECIST 1.1; non-responders were defined as patients with progression. What the study reported, not specific to this receptor: A higher pretreatment blood Treg/Th17 ratio correlated with both higher pretreatment blood TCRbeta clonality and lower post-treatment tumor TCRbeta clonality. The TCR analyses had only a few patients in each response group, and the authors called for validation in larger cohorts. Greater tumor shrinkage was correlated with larger post-treatment sizes of preexisting intratumoral clones, suggesting that expansion of preexisting clones contributed to response.

Its CDR3 holds 15 amino acids, cysteine through phenylalanine. Just CDR3 DNA is preserved here, 45 bases in frame from base 1. CDR1 and CDR2 are drawn from the germline V gene: SGDLS, YYNGEE. V trim: 3 bases; J trim: 6 bases; unmatched bases: 8. Survey sequencing of tumors used two replicates per sample, and the tumor libraries mostly started from approximately 4.8 ug of input genomic DNA. TCRbeta libraries were prepared with the immunoSEQ hsTCRbeta kit according to the manufacturer's instructions. The finished libraries were brought together in one pool at approximately 3 nM, which was then read using an Illumina NovaSeq 6000 S4 flow cell. The original methods were these. The immunoSEQ Analyzer was used for raw data preprocessing and quality control. The analysis was limited to productive rearrangements, and each clonotype was defined by a unique CDR3 amino acid sequence. Repertoire clonality was estimated as the Gini-Simpson index, which was calculated using the R package tcR. Gini indices were compared with Student's t test, and associations with tumor size change were assessed by Pearson correlation. TCRdb provides this immuneACCESS table in a form limited to in-frame rearrangements. Some clones are lacking; in checked studies, under half of them reflect an unresolved V gene, and why the rest are absent is not known. V and J calls and clone size are as listed in that table; D and trimming were resolved from the DNA. The sample data list tens of thousands of clones, and under 55% of these were observed just once. The ten biggest clones cover around 38% of the sample.

A word on this clone: There is no known antigen for this receptor. No much larger clone exists at a distance of one base, and base qualities are not known.

The time point label here, explained by the study, means: after neoadjuvant nivolumab, at surgical resection. Patients had been newly diagnosed with stage II-IVA oral cavity squamous cell carcinoma, and no prior systemic or radiation treatment had been given to the patients. Everyone in the cohort had locally advanced, HPV-negative oral cavity squamous cell carcinoma. The samples were drawn from a longitudinal correlative study tied to a single-arm phase II trial testing neoadjuvant nivolumab in oral cavity squamous cell carcinoma. Subject-matched pre- and post-treatment PBMCs and tumors from three responders and three non-responders were subjected to genomic DNA-based TCRbeta sequencing. The Maxwell RSC DNA from Tissue kit was used to isolate genomic DNA from tumor tissue.

The material was tumor tissue, obtained after nivolumab (anti-PD-1) treatment. The receptor was isolated from a person aged 40 to 85 with oral cavity squamous cell carcinoma. The chain joins TRBV9 to TRBJ1-1; TRBD1 matches 10 bases in the middle. The CDR3 reads CASSGPGQGIAEAFF. The DNA sequence reads TGTGCCAGCAGCGGCCCGGGACAGGGGATCGCTGAAGCTTTCTTT.